These 24 T cell receptor beta chains share one sample of origin, sequenced in a study of somatic mutations in cytotoxic T cells in rheumatoid arthritis. This table comes from immunoSEQ multiplex PCR, and its TCRdb copy is limited to in-frame clones, with some not included. This repertoire shows about 26,000 clones, around 80% found once; its top ten account for roughly 4.9%. Material: CD8+ T cells sorted from blood. Source of these receptors: a man aged 45-65 years in good health.

The chain is built from TRBV11-3 and TRBJ1-2, with TRBD1 as a possible D gene (5 bases). Germline assignment: CDR1 SGHNT and CDR2 YENEEA. With 5 bases removed from V and 4 bases from J, the gap between germline ends came to 20 bases. The CDR3 sequence is 16 residues long. The CDR3 here is CASSPLRTHDRYGYTF. The CDR3 bases are TGTGCCAGCAGCCCCCTCCGGACACACGATCGCTATGGCTACACCTTC.

The chain uses TRBV4-1 and TRBJ2-3, with a tentative D call TRBD1 (5 bases). The CDR3 sequence is 15 residues long. The V gene lost 0 bases and the J gene lost 1 base, with 8 bases spanning the gap. Germline V CDR1 and CDR2: MGHRA, YSYEKL. The CDR3 region has the DNA TGCGCCAGCAGCCAAGAGGGGCTCGGCACAGATACGCAGTATTTT. Translated, it gives CASSQEGLGTDTQYF.

The chain uses TRBV27 and TRBJ2-3; D is undetermined. CDR3 length: 10 residues. In germline, CDR1 is MNHEY, CDR2 SMNVEV (reference sequence). Trimming cost V 6 bases and J 5 bases, with 3 bases left between them. CDR3 bases: TGTGCCAGCAGGGGAGATACGCAGTATTTT. Its translation is CASRGDTQYF.

The chain has TRBV6-1 and TRBJ2-2; the match to TRBD2 covers 13 bases. CDR3 length: 14 amino acids. Germline CDR1 reads MNHNS; CDR2 reads SASEGT. V shed 10 bases and J 5 bases; nucleotides not matched to a gene: 4. The CDR3 sequence is CATGLAGVTGELFF. CDR3 bases: TGTGCCACAGGACTAGCGGGAGTTACCGGGGAGCTGTTTTTT.

This clone was counted once. V and J are TRBV25-1 and TRBJ1-5; tentative D call: TRBD1 (5 bases). CDR3 size: 16 residues. Trimming pared 7 bases from V and 7 bases from J, leaving 23 bases between. CDR1 is MGHDK and CDR2 is SYGVNS in the germline V gene. The DNA of the CDR3 is TGTGCCAGCAAAAGCCCACCTGGGGGGGTCATCCAGCCCCAGCATTTT. Amino acid sequence: CASKSPPGGVIQPQHF. Drawing the rest from reference TRBV25-1 and TRBJ1-5, the complete variable domain is EADIYQTPRYLVIGTGKKITLECSQTMGHDKMYWYQQDPGMELHLIHYSYGVNSTEKGDLSSESTVSRIRTEHFPLTLESARPSHTSQYLCASKSPPGGVIQPQHFGDGTRLSIL.

This clone was seen only a few times. The rearrangement uses TRBV9 and TRBJ2-7, with 7 nucleotides matching TRBD1. The CDR3 sequence is 14 residues long. V shed 0 bases, J shed 5 bases, and the junction held 5 bases outside the gene matches. Germline V gives CDR1 SGDLS, CDR2 YYNGEE. The CDR3 DNA reads TGTGCCAGCAGCGTAGATGAGACAGGGCACGAGCAGTACTTC. It yields the protein CASSVDETGHEQYF.

The chain employs TRBV4-2 and TRBJ1-1; TRBD1 is a possible D gene (5 bases). The V end lost 0 bases, the J end lost 0 bases, and 11 bases lay between the germline ends. This CDR3 has 16 amino acids. The V gene's germline CDR1 is LGHNA and CDR2 YNFKEQ. CDR3 DNA: TGTGCCAGCAGCCAAGAAATGGGGACCATGAACACTGAAGCTTTCTTT. It yields the protein CASSQEMGTMNTEAFF.

The chain combines TRBV6-1 with TRBJ2-7; D possibly corresponds to TRBD2 (6 bases). V was shortened by 0 bases and J by 3 bases, with 12 bases between the two germline ends. CDR1 is MNHNS, CDR2 SASEGT, per germline. The CDR3 has 15 residues. This chain's CDR3 is CASSEARGLYYEQYF. The CDR3 DNA sequence: TGTGCCAGCAGTGAAGCACGGGGACTGTACTACGAGCAGTACTTC.

This clone was seen only a few times. The V and J genes are TRBV4-1 and TRBJ1-1; D unresolved. V lost 0 bases and J lost 1, with 12 bases in between. This CDR3 is built from 16 residues. Germline values: CDR1 MGHRA, CDR2 YSYEKL. CDR3 region: CASSQDALGANTEAFF. DNA of the CDR3: TGCGCCAGCAGCCAAGATGCATTGGGAGCGAACACTGAAGCTTTCTTT.

The CDR3: CAFGRGASYNEQFF. Here the CDR3 DNA reads TGTGCCTTTGGGAGGGGGGCCTCCTACAATGAGCAGTTCTTC. J is TRBJ2-1 and V is TRBV7-9; a weak D match, TRBD2 (7 bases). Per the germline V gene, CDR1 is SEHNR and CDR2 is FQNEAQ (reference sequence). There are 14 residues in the CDR3. V was pared by 11 bases and J by 0 bases, with 14 bases between.

The chain recombines TRBV30 with TRBJ1-2; D is unclear. The CDR3 is 13 residues long. Germline V gene sequence: CDR1 GTSNPN, CDR2 SVGIG (reference sequence). V shed 2 bases and J shed 6 bases, with 13 bases lying between them. In DNA, the CDR3 is TGTGCCTGGAGTTTCGGGTATTCCAATGGCTACACCTTC. It codes for CAWSFGYSNGYTF.

The rearrangement joins TRBV28 to TRBJ2-1; weak D call: TRBD2 (6 bases). The CDR3 totals 15 residues. The ends were cut back, 5 bases at V and 6 bases at J, with 17 bases in the middle. Germline V gives CDR1 MDHEN, CDR2 SYDVKM. CDR3 loop: CASSQLASRTNEQFF. The CDR3 bases are TGTGCCAGCAGTCAACTAGCCTCTAGAACCAATGAGCAGTTCTTC.

The CDR3 nucleotides read TGTGCCATCAGTGGGGACCGTAACTACGAGCAGTACTTC. Its translation: CAISGDRNYEQYF. This chain uses TRBV10-3 with TRBJ2-7; D is tentatively TRBD1 or TRBD2 (5 bases each). V lost 4 bases and J lost 3, with 10 bases in between. Looked up from germline, CDR1 is ENHRY and CDR2 is SYGVKD. This CDR3 is built from 13 residues.

The chain joins TRBV11-2 to TRBJ1-2, with D maybe TRBD1 (5 bases). V gave up 6 bases and J gave up 4 bases, with 12 bases separating them. Germline V CDR1 and CDR2: SGHAT, FQNNGV. CDR3 length equals 13 residues. As DNA, the CDR3 is TGTGCCAGCAGTTTGGGGCAGATCTATGGCTACACCTTC. This translates into CASSLGQIYGYTF.

V is TRBV2 and J is TRBJ1-2; D remains unclear. CDR1 is SNHLY and CDR2 is FYNNEI in the germline V gene. The CDR3 has 14 residues. Trimming removed 1 base at V and 2 bases at J, with 8 bases between. DNA for the CDR3: TGTGCCAGCAGTGAAGAGGTCGGGAACTATGGCTACACCTTC. Translation: CASSEEVGNYGYTF.

The table lists this clone with a few counts. This chain connects TRBV19 to TRBJ1-1; D remains ambiguous. The germline CDR1 and CDR2 sequences are LNHDA and SQIVND (reference sequence). V was trimmed by 3 bases and J by 0 bases, leaving 5 bases between them. The CDR3 has 13 residues. For the CDR3, the DNA is TGTGCCAGTAGTATCAGCATGAACACTGAAGCTTTCTTT. Its translation is CASSISMNTEAFF.

The chain uses TRBV7-6 and TRBJ2-1, with TRBD2 identical over 7 bases. Germline lookup yields CDR1 SGHVS and CDR2 FNYEAQ. Unmatched junction bases numbered 8, after V lost 3 bases and J lost 3 bases. The CDR3 has 16 amino acids. The CDR3 coding sequence is TGTGCCAGCAGCTTCCTAGCGGAAATCATCTACAATGAGCAGTTCTTC. This encodes CASSFLAEIIYNEQFF.

The V and J genes are TRBV9 and TRBJ2-1; maybe TRBD2 (5 bases). Germline CDR1 reads SGDLS; CDR2 reads YYNGEE. The CDR3 is made up of 16 amino acids. V was trimmed by 3 bases and J by 2 bases, leaving 15 bases between them. The CDR3 DNA is TGTGCCAGCAGCGGCCGGGGTTCCAGCCCCTACAATGAGCAGTTCTTC. Residues: CASSGRGSSPYNEQFF.

This chain connects TRBV5-4 to TRBJ2-1; D is unclear. Germline V gene data show CDR1 as SGHNT and CDR2 as YYREEE (reference sequence). V lost 0 bases to trimming and J lost 2 bases, with 6 bases between them. The length of the CDR3 is 14 residues. The CDR3 bases are TGTGCCAGCAGCTTGGAGGGCCCCTACAATGAGCAGTTCTTC. Amino acids: CASSLEGPYNEQFF.

This clone has just one count. The chain uses TRBV4-1 and TRBJ2-3; 7 positions agree with TRBD2. This CDR3 is 16 amino acids long. The junction had 5 bases not matched to a gene; V was cut back by 0 bases and J by 2 bases. The germline V gene encodes CDR1 MGHRA and CDR2 YSYEKL. CDR3 amino acids: CASSQEEGLHTDTQYF. The CDR3 DNA reads TGCGCCAGCAGCCAAGAAGAGGGACTACACACAGATACGCAGTATTTT.

The chain recombines TRBV10-3 with TRBJ2-5, with D possibly matching TRBD2 (6 bases). Trimming stripped 0 bases from V and 2 bases from J, with 13 bases between. This CDR3 has 16 residues. From germline, CDR1 is ENHRY and CDR2 SYGVKD. CDR3 protein: CAISESGNSGQETQYF. The CDR3 region has the DNA TGTGCCATCAGTGAGTCAGGGAATAGCGGTCAAGAGACCCAGTACTTC.

This chain joins TRBV13 and TRBJ1-2, with TRBD1 matching 7 bases. Germline V CDR1 and CDR2: PRHDT, FYEKMQ (reference sequence). This CDR3 has 15 amino acids. Trimming removed 5 bases from V and 1 base from J; junction bases left unmatched: 7. CDR3 region: CASSKQGMLNYGYTF. DNA of the CDR3: TGTGCCAGCAGCAAACAGGGGATGCTTAACTATGGCTACACCTTC.

This clone was seen just once. V and J are TRBV29-1 and TRBJ2-1; 10 nucleotides align to TRBD2. V lost 4 bases, J lost 7 bases, and 22 bases stayed unmatched. CDR3 length: 19 amino acids. CDR1 and CDR2 from the germline V gene are SQVTM and ANQGSEA. The CDR3 sequence is CSVVGGTAAASGRSNEQFF. For the CDR3, the DNA is TGCAGCGTTGTCGGTGGTACGGCTGCAGCTAGCGGGAGATCGAATGAGCAGTTCTTC.

This clone was counted a few times. The CDR3, as DNA: TGTGCCAGCAGCGCATACAGGGGGCGAAACGAGCAGTACTTC. Translating gives CASSAYRGRNEQYF. The chain employs TRBV5-8 and TRBJ2-7; 9 bases line up with TRBD1. Trimming took 4 bases from V and 5 from J; bases not matched to a gene: 7. The germline V gene encodes CDR1 SGHTS and CDR2 YDEGEE. CDR3 size: 14 residues.